Listed here are 29 T cell receptor beta chains from one sample, sequenced in a study of low-dose radiotherapy and immunotherapy resistance in tumors. Both a constant-region primer and a V-primer adapter served to amplify TCRs across roughly 21 PCR cycles. TCRdb reanalysed the reads using MiXCR and keeps one entry per CDR3 protein. This table holds tens of thousands of distinct CDR3 sequences, about an eighth found once. The time point denotes: before trial treatment. Sequenced here: PBMCs, sampled before treatment. These receptors all come from a female donor with ovarian cancer.

This clonotype was seen ten or more times. This chain connects TRBV28 to TRBJ2-5, with no clear D. The germline gives CDR1 MDHEN, CDR2 SYDVKM. The V and J ends lost 5 bases and 3 bases respectively, with 19 bases between them. The CDR3 totals 16 residues. The CDR3 nucleotides are TGTGCCAGCAGTACGTTTTGGAACACAACGGAAGAGACCCAGTACTTC. The encoded protein is CASSTFWNTTEETQYF.

This clonotype was seen many times. The chain is built from TRBV6-5 and TRBJ1-1, with D maybe TRBD1 (5 bases). The CDR3 contains 13 residues. V was cut by 2 bases and J by 7 bases, with 11 bases left in between. From germline, CDR1 is MNHEY and CDR2 SVGAGI. The chain's CDR3 is CASSYGGKGEAFF. In nucleotides, the CDR3 is TGTGCCAGCAGTTACGGGGGGAAGGGTGAAGCTTTCTTT.

This clonotype has a count of ten or more. The V and J genes are TRBV6-5 and TRBJ1-5; 12 nucleotides match TRBD1. The CDR3 contains 16 residues. CDR1 is MNHEY and CDR2 is SVGAGI in the germline V gene. After removal of 6 bases from V and 3 bases from J, the junction contained 6 bases not matched to a gene. The CDR3, as DNA: TGTGCCAGCAGGAGAGGGACAGGGGGCCTCAATCAGCCCCAGCATTTT. This gives the protein CASRRGTGGLNQPQHF.

This clonotype was counted ten times or more. The gene calls are TRBV10-1 and TRBJ2-1; D may be TRBD2 (5 bases). The CDR3 is 16 amino acids. The V end lost 2 bases, the J end lost 8 bases, and 19 bases lay between the germline ends. CDR1 and CDR2 from the germline V gene are WNHNN and SYGVQD (reference sequence). Written as DNA, the CDR3 is TGCGCCAGCAGTGAGGGATCCGGCCTCACCGGGGATGAGCAGTTCTTC. The encoded protein is CASSEGSGLTGDEQFF.

This clonotype was observed many times. The chain links TRBV20-1 to TRBJ1-3; D ambiguous. Germline V gene data show CDR1 as DFQATT and CDR2 as SNEGSKA (reference sequence). Trimming removed 3 bases from V and 4 bases from J, with 4 bases in between. The CDR3 consists of 11 residues. The CDR3 nucleotides are TGCAGTGCTAGTATGGGAAACACCATATATTTT. It is translated as CSASMGNTIYF.

This clonotype was observed at least ten times. V gene TRBV2 combines with J gene TRBJ2-7; no firm D call. The CDR3 sequence is 10 residues long. The V and J ends lost 8 bases and 4 bases respectively, with 6 bases between them. The germline V gene encodes CDR1 SNHLY and CDR2 FYNNEI. Written as DNA, the CDR3 is TGTGCCAGCGGGCAATACGAGCAGTACTTC. Residues: CASGQYEQYF. Filled out from reference TRBV2 and TRBJ2-7, the complete variable domain reads EPEVTQTPSHQVTQMGQEVILRCVPISNHLYFYWYRQILGQKVEFLVSFYNNEISEKSEIFDDQFSVERPDGSNFTLKIRSTKLEDSAMYFCASGQYEQYFGPGTRLTVT.

This clonotype was counted ten times or more. The chain couples TRBV7-3 to TRBJ2-2; no clear D gene. From germline, CDR1 is SGHTA and CDR2 FQGTGA. The ends were cut back, 8 bases at V and 3 bases at J, with 10 bases in the middle. The CDR3 has 13 residues. CDR3 nucleotides: TGTGCCAGCGGAGTGGATGACACCGGGGAGCTGTTTTTT. Translated, it gives CASGVDDTGELFF.

This clonotype was picked up many times. The chain joins TRBV23-1 to TRBJ2-6; D uncertain. TRBV23-1 is an ORF; its function is uncertain. The CDR3 is made up of 13 amino acids. Trimming left V 4 bases short and J 4 bases short, with 5 bases between. DNA of the CDR3: TGCGCCAGCAGTCCGCGAGGGGCCAACGTCCTGACTTTC. This codes for CASSPRGANVLTF.

This clonotype has a count of ten or more. The J gene is TRBJ2-1, the V gene TRBV19; D might be TRBD2 (5 bases). Per germline, CDR1 LNHDA and CDR2 SQIVND (reference sequence). The CDR3 covers 15 residues. Trimming took off 5 bases at V and 7 bases at J, with 18 bases between the two ends. The CDR3 DNA sequence: TGTGCCAGTAGTGCCGGGGTCGCTGGGGTAAATGAGCAGTTCTTC. Translating it yields CASSAGVAGVNEQFF.

The sample holds many counts of this clonotype. In DNA form, the CDR3 reads TGTGCCAGCAGCCAGACATCCGATAGCTCCTACGAGCAGTACTTC. Its protein is CASSQTSDSSYEQYF. The chain recombines TRBV28 with TRBJ2-7; D is unclear. Trimming took 6 bases from V and 0 from J, leaving 15 bases between them. Germline V gene lookup returns CDR1 MDHEN and CDR2 SYDVKM. The CDR3 sequence is 15 residues long.

The J gene is TRBJ1-1, the V gene TRBV2, with 7 bases aligning to TRBD1. After removal of 5 bases from V and 7 bases from J, the junction contained 4 bases not matched to a gene. CDR1 is SNHLY and CDR2 is FYNNEI in the germline V gene. CDR3 length equals 12 residues. The CDR3 is CASSFDRDEAFF. The CDR3 DNA sequence: TGTGCCAGCAGTTTCGACAGGGATGAAGCTTTCTTT.

A few counts support this clonotype. V gene TRBV30 combines with J gene TRBJ2-7, with D perhaps TRBD1 or TRBD2 (5 bases each). CDR1 and CDR2 from the germline V gene are GTSNPN and SVGIG (reference sequence). The CDR3 spans 13 residues. The ends were cut back, 2 bases at V and 5 bases at J, with 13 bases in the middle. CDR3 sequence reads: CAWSRQGENEQYF. DNA for the CDR3: TGTGCCTGGAGTCGGCAGGGAGAGAACGAGCAGTACTTC.

The J gene is TRBJ2-1, the V gene TRBV29-1, with TRBD2 as a possible D gene (5 bases). The J call may be incorrect, as the DNA end agrees better with TRBJ2-7. CDR1 is SQVTM and CDR2 is ANQGSEA in the germline V gene. CDR3 length: 14 residues. The CDR3 region is CSARGLGGAYEQYF. CDR3 coding DNA: TGCAGCGCCCGAGGACTCGGAGGAGCCTACGAGCAGTACTTC.

In its sample, this clonotype was seen a few times. The chain joins TRBV2 to TRBJ2-6, with no clear D. Trimming cost V 7 bases and J 0 bases, with 10 bases left between them. Germline CDR1 is SNHLY and CDR2 is FYNNEI. The CDR3 is 15 residues long. CDR3 DNA sequence: TGTGCCAGCAAAGGCATAATCTCTGGGGCCAACGTCCTGACTTTC. It encodes CASKGIISGANVLTF.

This clonotype was recorded many times. This chain connects TRBV7-8 to TRBJ2-5, with 7 bases identical to TRBD2. The CDR3 runs 15 residues. CDR1 is SGHVS and CDR2 is FQNEAQ in the germline V gene. Trimming at V came to 5 bases and at J to 1 base, leaving 7 bases not matched to a gene. The CDR3 DNA reads TGTGCCAGCAGCCCGACTAGCTTTCGCCAAGAGACCCAGTACTTC. Protein: CASSPTSFRQETQYF.

Regarding this clonotype: A read error is the likely source, as a far larger clone sits one nucleotide away. V and J are TRBV7-6 and TRBJ1-2, with 8 bases aligning to TRBD1. Trimming at V came to 2 bases and at J to 1 base, leaving 6 bases not matched to a gene. The CDR3 totals 16 residues. The germline gives CDR1 SGHVS, CDR2 FNYEAQ. CDR3 region: CASSLPRQGLNYGYTF. The CDR3, as DNA: TGTGCCAGCAGCTTACCCCGACAGGGGCTTAACTATGGCTACACCTTC. The full variable domain, completed using reference TRBV7-6 and TRBJ1-2, is GAGVSQSPRYKVTKRGQDVALRCDPISGHVSLYWYRQALGQGPEFLTYFNYEAQQDKSGLPNDRFSAERPEGSISTLTIQRTEQRDSAMYRCASSLPRQGLNYGYTFGSGTRLTVV.

Ten or more counts support this clonotype. The chain joins TRBV10-3 to TRBJ1-1; 8 nucleotides match TRBD1. The ends lost 6 bases at V and 6 bases at J; junction bases unmatched: 6. The germline CDR1 and CDR2 sequences are ENHRY and SYGVKD. This CDR3 region has 13 residues. CDR3 residues: CAIRQQGGPEAFF. DNA of the CDR3: TGTGCCATCAGGCAACAGGGGGGGCCTGAAGCTTTCTTT.

This clonotype was counted many times. The rearrangement links TRBV11-2 to TRBJ1-6; no clear D. The V and J ends lost 3 bases and 9 bases respectively, with 6 bases between them. Germline values: CDR1 SGHAT, CDR2 FQNNGV. This CDR3 contains 12 residues. The CDR3 here is CASSFPASPLHF. For the CDR3, the DNA is TGTGCCAGCAGCTTCCCCGCTTCACCCCTCCACTTT.

This clonotype was counted at least ten times. This rearrangement joins TRBV3-1 to TRBJ2-1; D could derive from TRBD1 or TRBD2 (5 bases each). V was clipped by 3 bases and J by 9 bases, with 15 bases between them. Germline V gene sequence: CDR1 LGHDT, CDR2 YNNKEL (reference sequence). The CDR3 has 14 residues. CDR3 nucleotide sequence: TGTGCCAGCAGCCACGGGACCCAACTCCGTGAGCAGTTCTTC. Protein sequence: CASSHGTQLREQFF.

This clonotype was recorded a few times. The chain employs TRBV28 and TRBJ2-2, with D possibly TRBD1 on 5 matching bases. Trimming shortened V by 7 bases and J by 2 bases, and 11 bases separated the two germline ends. There are 14 residues in the CDR3. Germline CDR1 reads MDHEN; CDR2 reads SYDVKM. In nucleotides, the CDR3 is TGTGCCAGCACTCTGGGGCAAAACACCGGGGAGCTGTTTTTT. This encodes CASTLGQNTGELFF.

This clonotype has at least ten counts. This chain connects TRBV10-1 to TRBJ2-2; D ambiguous. Trimming removed 2 bases from V and 0 bases from J, with 1 base in between. The CDR3 is 13 residues long. The germline gives CDR1 WNHNN, CDR2 SYGVQD (reference sequence). The CDR3 DNA reads TGCGCCAGCAGTGAGACGAACACCGGGGAGCTGTTTTTT. Protein: CASSETNTGELFF.

A word on this clonotype: A read error is likely here: a far larger clone is one base away. The V call is TRBV5-1, the J call TRBJ2-4; 9 nucleotides match TRBD1. The V and J ends lost 3 bases and 13 bases, in that order; junction bases with no gene match: 17. Per the germline V gene, CDR1 is SGHRS and CDR2 is YFSETQ. The length of the CDR3 is 16 residues. CDR3 region: CASSSGQGSSYNEQYF. In nucleotides, the CDR3 is TGCGCCAGCAGCTCAGGACAGGGGAGCTCCTACAATGAGCAGTACTTC.

V and J are TRBV28 and TRBJ2-2; D perhaps matches TRBD1 (6 bases). V lost 4 bases and J 5 bases, leaving 11 bases between the germline ends. Germline values: CDR1 MDHEN, CDR2 SYDVKM. The CDR3 runs to 14 residues. CDR3 region: CASSWGQLTGELFF. CDR3 in DNA: TGTGCCAGCAGTTGGGGGCAGCTTACCGGGGAGCTGTTTTTT.

This clonotype appeared many times. The chain employs TRBV15 and TRBJ1-1, with no clear D. Per germline, CDR1 LNHNV and CDR2 YYDKDF (reference sequence). Between the trimmed V and J ends, which lost 0 bases and 4 bases, there was a span of 6 bases. The CDR3 contains 13 residues. This CDR3 is CATSRDIGTEAFF. The DNA of the CDR3 is TGTGCCACCAGCAGAGATATTGGCACTGAAGCTTTCTTT.

This clonotype appeared many times. The chain has TRBV11-1 and TRBJ1-4; a weak D match, TRBD1 (5 bases). Germline lookup yields CDR1 SGHAT and CDR2 FQDESV (reference sequence). This CDR3 spans 15 amino acids. V was cut by 4 bases and J by 5 bases, with 14 bases left in between. The CDR3 coding sequence is TGTGCCAGCAGCTCATCGCGGGGGAAAAATGAAAAACTGTTTTTT. Translating it yields CASSSSRGKNEKLFF. Full variable domain (rest looked up from reference TRBV11-1 and TRBJ1-4): EAEVAQSPRYKITEKSQAVAFWCDPISGHATLYWYRQILGQGPELLVQFQDESVVDDSQLPKDRFSAERLKGVDSTLKIQPAELGDSAMYLCASSSSRGKNEKLFFGSGTQLSVL.

The chain joins TRBV18 to TRBJ2-7; perhaps D is TRBD1 or TRBD2 (5 bases each). The CDR3 is 13 residues long. Looked up from germline, CDR1 is KGHSH and CDR2 is LQKENI. Deletions cut 5 bases from V and 2 bases from J, with 10 bases between. CDR3 nucleotide sequence: TGTGCCAGCTCAAAAGGGACGGCCTACGAGCAGTACTTC. Amino acid sequence: CASSKGTAYEQYF. Full variable domain (remainder filled in from reference TRBV18 and TRBJ2-7): NAGVMQNPRHLVRRRGQEARLRCSPMKGHSHVYWYRQLPEEGLKFMVYLQKENIIDESGMPKERFSAEFPKEGPSILRIQQVVRGDSAAYFCASSKGTAYEQYFGPGTRLTVT.

This clonotype was seen repeatedly, ten times or more. V and J are TRBV6-6 and TRBJ2-5, with D maybe TRBD2 (6 bases). There are 15 residues in the CDR3. In germline, CDR1 is MNHNY, CDR2 SVGAGI (reference sequence). V was shortened by 2 bases and J by 5 bases, with 15 bases between the two germline ends. CDR3 DNA sequence: TGTGCCAGCAGTTACGCGCCCGGGGCGGGGGAGACCCAGTACTTC. Amino acid sequence: CASSYAPGAGETQYF.

The table lists this clonotype with many counts. This chain links TRBV29-1 with TRBJ2-3; unclear D gene. Germline assignment: CDR1 SQVTM and CDR2 ANQGSEA. The CDR3 has 17 residues. Trimming removed 7 bases from V and 3 bases from J, with 26 bases in between. CDR3 DNA: TGCAGCGGGTCCACCTCCGCGGCTAACCTCCGGACAGATACGCAGTATTTT. This codes for CSGSTSAANLRTDTQYF.

The table lists this clonotype with many counts. This chain links TRBV30 with TRBJ2-1; perhaps TRBD2 as D (5 bases). The CDR3 is made up of 12 amino acids. The V and J ends lost 0 bases and 10 bases respectively, with 10 bases between them. CDR1 is GTSNPN, CDR2 SVGIG, per germline (reference sequence). CDR3 residues: CAWSVPASEQFF. The CDR3, as DNA: TGTGCCTGGAGTGTACCCGCTAGCGAGCAGTTCTTC.